The source of this TCR beta chain is a study of low-dose radiotherapy and immunotherapy resistance in tumors. Study-level information: Each fraction for Cohort 1 was 0.5 Gy, given every 2 weeks, and the total came to 6.5 Gy.

TRAV- and TRBV-specific primers were used for first-strand cDNA, which covered alpha and beta chains. TCRs were amplified for approximately 22 PCR cycles with a constant-region primer and V-primer adapter. TCRdb re-called the reads through MiXCR, storing one row per CDR3 protein. This sample carries approximately 100,000 distinct CDR3 sequences, about 20% of them seen once, and the ten largest clones take about 4%. This clonotype was detected a few times. Time point reported: after trial treatment. The treatment was: LDRT plus nivolumab, ipilimumab, low-dose cyclophosphamide and aspirin (RACIN trial). This receptor was obtained from a male donor with prostate cancer. This sample comprised PBMCs, obtained after low-dose radiotherapy plus immunotherapy.

For the CDR3, the DNA is TGTGCCACCCGTTACAGGGGGAGAACCGGGGAGCTGTTTTTT. It encodes CATRYRGRTGELFF. The chain is built from TRBV2 and TRBJ2-2, with 8 bases fitting TRBD1. The CDR3 has 14 residues. With V trimmed by 10 bases and J by 5 bases, 9 bases remained unmatched. Per the germline V gene, CDR1 is SNHLY and CDR2 is FYNNEI.